A selection of T cell receptor beta chains follows, all from one sample in a study of blood T cells in healthy people across ages. TCRdb re-called the 5' RACE reads through MiXCR, storing one row per CDR3 protein. In the table there are 1,100,000 or so distinct CDR3 sequences, 35% to 55% of which are singletons. The sequencing sample was made of blood. These TCRs come from an older woman in good health. Each CDR3 is given with its conserved first and last residue. Each record gives: J gene, clone size, CDR3 length, V gene, D gene, CDR3 DNA, CDR3 protein. The D gene is left open where the match is weak. Clone sizes are given selectively: once, few, many, or a class where the clone is expanded.

TRBJ2-7 | - | 12 | TRBV30 | - | TGTGCCTGGAGCTCCCACGGACGAGAGCAGTACTTC | CAWSSHGREQYF
TRBJ2-5 | once | 17 | TRBV7-9 | TRBD2 | TGTGCCAGCAGCTCCGACAACTCACTAGCGAAGGAGGAGACCCAGTACTTC | CASSSDNSLAKEETQYF
TRBJ2-1 | - | 16 | TRBV3-1 | TRBD2 | TGTGCCAGCAGCCAAGCGGCGGGAGGGCCGGGCAATGAGCAGTTCTTC | CASSQAAGGPGNEQFF
TRBJ2-1 | - | 14 | TRBV4-1 | - | TGCGCCAGCAGATCCGGGACTCGGGCGGATGAGCAGTTCTTC | CASRSGTRADEQFF
TRBJ2-1 | - | 15 | TRBV20-1 | TRBD2 | TGCAGTGCTAGAGATCCCCTAGCGGGAGCGGGTGAGCAGTTCTTC | CSARDPLAGAGEQFF
TRBJ2-1 | - | 14 | TRBV29-1 | - | TGCAGCGGCGGGGACAGCCTCACCTACAATGAGCAGTTCTTC | CSGGDSLTYNEQFF
TRBJ2-5 | once | 15 | TRBV4-1 | - | TGCGCCAGCAGCCAAATGATACAGCGACAAGAGACCCAGTACTTC | CASSQMIQRQETQYF
TRBJ2-1 | - | 14 | TRBV12-3/TRBV12-4 | TRBD2 | TGTGCCAGCAGTTGGGCTAGCGGGAGTAATGAGCAGTTCTTC | CASSWASGSNEQFF
TRBJ2-7 | - | 17 | TRBV10-1 | TRBD2 | TGCGCCAGCACTCTCCCCGGACTAGCGGGAGTTTACTACGAGCAGTACTTC | CASTLPGLAGVYYEQYF
TRBJ2-2 | - | 14 | TRBV29-1 | TRBD2 | TGCAGCGCGACTAGCAGTATTAGCACCGGGGAGCTGTTTTTT | CSATSSISTGELFF
TRBJ2-1 | - | 15 | TRBV2 | TRBD1 | TGTGCCAGCAGCGGGGGACAGGGGTCCTACAATGAGCAGTTCTTC | CASSGGQGSYNEQFF
TRBJ2-1 | - | 20 | TRBV5-1 | - | TGCGCCAGCAGCTTGGAACCCCCTTCCTATAGCGGAAACTCCTACAATGAGCAGTTCTTC | CASSLEPPSYSGNSYNEQFF
TRBJ2-1 | - | 15 | TRBV7-9 | - | TGTGCCAGCAGCTTAGGAGGGATCGGCCACAATGAGCAGTTCTTC | CASSLGGIGHNEQFF
TRBJ2-5 | - | 15 | TRBV20-1 | TRBD2 | TGCAGTGCTAGAGATCTGGCGGGAGGGGGGTGGGGGCAGTACTTC | CSARDLAGGGWGQYF
TRBJ2-7 | - | 14 | TRBV9 | - | TGTGCCAGCAGCGCCGGGGACTCAATCTACGAGCAGTACTTC | CASSAGDSIYEQYF
TRBJ2-7 | many | 14 | TRBV27 | - | TGTGCCAGCAGCTTGAGCGGGTCGACCTACGAGCAGTACTTC | CASSLSGSTYEQYF
TRBJ2-5 | - | 13 | TRBV25-1 | TRBD2 | TGTGCCAGCAGAGGCGGGAGGGCCGGGGAGCAGTACTTC | CASRGGRAGEQYF
TRBJ2-7 | - | 12 | TRBV29-1 | TRBD1 | TGCGGCGTCAGGGACAGGGACCGCGAGCAGTACTTC | CGVRDRDREQYF
TRBJ1-2 | few | 14 | TRBV20-1 | - | TGCAGTGCCCGCCCGGGAGGGGTAGGATATGGCTACACCTTC | CSARPGGVGYGYTF
TRBJ2-1 | few | 14 | TRBV29-1 | - | TGCAGCTTTACCGGCGGTCCCTACTACAATGAGCAGTTCTTC | CSFTGGPYYNEQFF
TRBJ2-1 | - | 14 | TRBV20-1 | - | TGCAGTGCCCCCCCTATAGGGGGTTTCAATGAGCAGTTCTTC | CSAPPIGGFNEQFF
TRBJ2-5 | - | 13 | TRBV27 | - | TGTGCCAGCACCTGGACAGAGTATGAGACCCAGTACTTC | CASTWTEYETQYF
TRBJ1-1 | - | 15 | TRBV7-2 | - | TGTGCCAGCAGCTCCCCCCTCAGTGGGTATGTTACGGCTTTCTTT | CASSSPLSGYVTAFF
TRBJ1-2 | - | 13 | TRBV13 | - | TGTGCCAGCAGCTTGGAAGGGCGGGGTGGCTACACCTTC | CASSLEGRGGYTF
TRBJ2-7 | - | 15 | TRBV5-6 | - | TGTGCCAGCAGCTTCTCCCCAGGCGACACCTACGAGCAGTACTTC | CASSFSPGDTYEQYF